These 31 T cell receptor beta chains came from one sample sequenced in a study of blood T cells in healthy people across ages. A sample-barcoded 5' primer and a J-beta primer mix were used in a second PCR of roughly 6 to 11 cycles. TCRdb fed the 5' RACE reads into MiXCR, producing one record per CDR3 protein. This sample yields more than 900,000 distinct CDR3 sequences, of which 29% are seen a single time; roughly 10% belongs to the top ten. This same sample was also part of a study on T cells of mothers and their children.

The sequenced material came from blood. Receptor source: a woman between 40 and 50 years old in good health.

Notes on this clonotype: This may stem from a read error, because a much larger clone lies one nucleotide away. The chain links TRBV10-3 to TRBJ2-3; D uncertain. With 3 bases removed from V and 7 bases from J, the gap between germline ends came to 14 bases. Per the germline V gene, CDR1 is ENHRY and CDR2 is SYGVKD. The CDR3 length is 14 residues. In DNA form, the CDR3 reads TGTGCCATCAGTGATGACCTGACTCCAAATACGCAGTATTTT. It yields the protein CAISDDLTPNTQYF.

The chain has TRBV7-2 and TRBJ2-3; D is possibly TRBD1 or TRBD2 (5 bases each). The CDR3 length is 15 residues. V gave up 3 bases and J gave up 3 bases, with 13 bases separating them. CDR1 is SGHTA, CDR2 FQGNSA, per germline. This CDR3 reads CASSFPGRRTDTQYF. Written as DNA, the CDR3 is TGTGCCAGCAGCTTCCCGGGACGGAGGACAGATACGCAGTATTTT.

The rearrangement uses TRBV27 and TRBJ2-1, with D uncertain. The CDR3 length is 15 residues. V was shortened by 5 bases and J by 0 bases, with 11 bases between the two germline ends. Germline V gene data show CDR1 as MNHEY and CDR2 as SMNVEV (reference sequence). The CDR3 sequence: CASSPEPSSYNEQFF. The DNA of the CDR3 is TGTGCCAGCAGTCCCGAACCCAGCTCCTACAATGAGCAGTTCTTC.

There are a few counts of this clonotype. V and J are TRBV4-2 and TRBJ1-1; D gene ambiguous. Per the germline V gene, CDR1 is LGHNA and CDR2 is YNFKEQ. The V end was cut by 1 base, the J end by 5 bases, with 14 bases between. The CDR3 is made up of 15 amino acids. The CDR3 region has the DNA TGTGCCAGCAGCCAAGCTGAGAGTCTGGGGACTGAAGCTTTCTTT. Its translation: CASSQAESLGTEAFF.

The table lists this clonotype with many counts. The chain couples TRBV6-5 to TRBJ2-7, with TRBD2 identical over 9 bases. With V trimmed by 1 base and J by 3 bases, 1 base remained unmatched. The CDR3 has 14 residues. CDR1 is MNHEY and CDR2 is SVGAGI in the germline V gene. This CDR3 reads CASSYWRGGYEQYF. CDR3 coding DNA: TGTGCCAGCAGTTACTGGCGGGGGGGCTACGAGCAGTACTTC.

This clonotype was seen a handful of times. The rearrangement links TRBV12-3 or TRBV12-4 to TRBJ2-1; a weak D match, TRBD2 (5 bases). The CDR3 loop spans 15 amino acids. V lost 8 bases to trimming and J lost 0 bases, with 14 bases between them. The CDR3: CASRLAESSYNEQFF. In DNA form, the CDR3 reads TGTGCCAGCCGTCTAGCCGAGAGCTCCTACAATGAGCAGTTCTTC.

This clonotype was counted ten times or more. The CDR3 region is CASSDRSGAGSKNIQYF. CDR3 nucleotide sequence: TGTGCCAGCAGCGACCGGTCGGGGGCGGGATCCAAAAACATTCAGTACTTC. This chain joins TRBV7-9 and TRBJ2-4, with D perhaps being TRBD1 or TRBD2 (6 bases each). This CDR3 is 17 amino acids long. V was pared by 5 bases and J by 2 bases, with 19 bases between. The germline V gene encodes CDR1 SEHNR and CDR2 FQNEAQ (reference sequence).

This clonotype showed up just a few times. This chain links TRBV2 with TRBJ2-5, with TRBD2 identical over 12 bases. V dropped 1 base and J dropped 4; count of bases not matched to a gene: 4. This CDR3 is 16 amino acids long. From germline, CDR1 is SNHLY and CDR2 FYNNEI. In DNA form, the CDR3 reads TGTGCCAGCAGTGAAGGGGTGACTAGCGGGGGAGAGACCCAGTACTTC. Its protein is CASSEGVTSGGETQYF. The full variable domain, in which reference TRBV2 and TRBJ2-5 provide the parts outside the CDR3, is EPEVTQTPSHQVTQMGQEVILRCVPISNHLYFYWYRQILGQKVEFLVSFYNNEISEKSEIFDDQFSVERPDGSNFTLKIRSTKLEDSAMYFCASSEGVTSGGETQYFGPGTRLLVL.

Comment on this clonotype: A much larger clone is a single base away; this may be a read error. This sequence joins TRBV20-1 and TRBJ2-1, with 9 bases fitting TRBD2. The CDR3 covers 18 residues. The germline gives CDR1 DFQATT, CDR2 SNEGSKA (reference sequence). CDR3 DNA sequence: TGCAGTGCTAGAACCCCCGGGCTAGCGGGGCCCTCGTACAATGAGCGGTTCTTC. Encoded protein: CSARTPGLAGPSYNERFF.

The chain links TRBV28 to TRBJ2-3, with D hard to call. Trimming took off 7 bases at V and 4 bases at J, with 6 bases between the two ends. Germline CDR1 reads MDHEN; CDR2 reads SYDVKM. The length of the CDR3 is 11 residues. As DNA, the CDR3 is TGTGCCAGCAAGCTCGCAGATACGCAGTATTTT. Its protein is CASKLADTQYF.

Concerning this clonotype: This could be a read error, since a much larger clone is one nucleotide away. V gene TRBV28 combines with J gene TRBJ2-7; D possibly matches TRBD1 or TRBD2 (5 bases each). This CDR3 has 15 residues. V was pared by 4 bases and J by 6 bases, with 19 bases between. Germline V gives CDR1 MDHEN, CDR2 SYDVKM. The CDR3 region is CASSSGSLATCEQYF. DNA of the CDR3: TGTGCCAGCAGTTCAGGGTCTCTAGCTACCTGCGAGCAGTACTTC. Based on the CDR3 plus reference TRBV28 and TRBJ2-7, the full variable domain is DVKVTQSSRYLVKRTGEKVFLECVQDMDHENMFWYRQDPGLGLRLIYFSYDVKMKEKGDIPEGYSVSREKKERFSLILESASTNQTSMYLCASSSGSLATCEQYFGPGTRLTVT.

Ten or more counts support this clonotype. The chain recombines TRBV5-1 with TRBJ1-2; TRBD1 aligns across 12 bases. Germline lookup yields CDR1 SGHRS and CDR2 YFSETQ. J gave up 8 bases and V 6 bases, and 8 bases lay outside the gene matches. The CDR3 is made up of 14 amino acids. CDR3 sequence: CASNRDRGRQGYTF. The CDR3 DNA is TGCGCCAGCAACCGGGACAGGGGGCGTCAAGGCTACACCTTC.

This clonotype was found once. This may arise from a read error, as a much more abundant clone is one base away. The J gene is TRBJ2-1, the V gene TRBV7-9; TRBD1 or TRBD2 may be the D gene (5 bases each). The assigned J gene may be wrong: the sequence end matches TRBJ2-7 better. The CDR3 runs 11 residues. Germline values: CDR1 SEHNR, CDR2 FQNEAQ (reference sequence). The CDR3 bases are TGTGCCAGCGGGGACCCCTACGAGCAGTACTTC. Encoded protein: CASGDPYEQYF.

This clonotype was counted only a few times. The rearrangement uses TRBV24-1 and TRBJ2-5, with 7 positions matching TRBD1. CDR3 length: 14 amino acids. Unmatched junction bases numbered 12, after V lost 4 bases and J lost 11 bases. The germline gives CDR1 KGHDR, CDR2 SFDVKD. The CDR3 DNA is TGTGCCACCAGTGACAACCGACAGGGCAATGAGCAGTACTTC. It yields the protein CATSDNRQGNEQYF.

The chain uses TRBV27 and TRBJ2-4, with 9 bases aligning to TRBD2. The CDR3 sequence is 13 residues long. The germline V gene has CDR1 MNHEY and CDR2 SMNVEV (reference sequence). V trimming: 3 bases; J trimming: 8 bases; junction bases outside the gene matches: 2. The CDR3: CASSFGGGDIQYF. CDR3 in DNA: TGTGCCAGCAGTTTTGGCGGGGGGGACATTCAGTACTTC.

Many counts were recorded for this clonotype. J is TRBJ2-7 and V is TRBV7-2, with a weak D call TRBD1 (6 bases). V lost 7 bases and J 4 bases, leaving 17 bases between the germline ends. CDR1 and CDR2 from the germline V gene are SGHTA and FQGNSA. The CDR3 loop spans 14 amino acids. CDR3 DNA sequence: TGTGCCAGCACCACGACTGGACAGAGATACGAGCAGTACTTC. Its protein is CASTTTGQRYEQYF.

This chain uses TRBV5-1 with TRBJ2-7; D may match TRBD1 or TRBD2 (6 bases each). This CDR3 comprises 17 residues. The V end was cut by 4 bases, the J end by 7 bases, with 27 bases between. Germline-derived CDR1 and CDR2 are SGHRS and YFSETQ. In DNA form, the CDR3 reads TGCGCCAGCAGCCCTCTCTCCCCAGGGGCGGGGTACAATGAGCAGTACTTC. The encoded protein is CASSPLSPGAGYNEQYF.

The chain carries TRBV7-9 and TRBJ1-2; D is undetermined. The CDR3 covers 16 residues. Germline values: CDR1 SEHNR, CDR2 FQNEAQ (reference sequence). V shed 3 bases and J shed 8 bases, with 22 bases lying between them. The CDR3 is CASSFSVGRPDGGYTF. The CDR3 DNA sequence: TGTGCCAGCAGCTTTAGCGTCGGAAGACCCGATGGAGGCTACACCTTC.

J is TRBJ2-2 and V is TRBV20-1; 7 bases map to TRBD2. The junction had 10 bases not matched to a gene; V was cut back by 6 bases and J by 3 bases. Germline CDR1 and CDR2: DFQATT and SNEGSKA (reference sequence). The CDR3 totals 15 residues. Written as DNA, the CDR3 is TGCAGTGCCAGGGCAGCGGGGTCGGACACCGGGGAGCTGTTTTTT. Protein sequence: CSARAAGSDTGELFF.

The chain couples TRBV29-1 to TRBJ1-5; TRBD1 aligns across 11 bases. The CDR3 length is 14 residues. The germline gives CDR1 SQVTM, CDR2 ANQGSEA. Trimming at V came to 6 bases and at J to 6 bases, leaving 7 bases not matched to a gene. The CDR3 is CSVRGTGGSQPQHF. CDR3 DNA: TGCAGCGTGAGGGGGACAGGGGGTAGTCAGCCCCAGCATTTT.

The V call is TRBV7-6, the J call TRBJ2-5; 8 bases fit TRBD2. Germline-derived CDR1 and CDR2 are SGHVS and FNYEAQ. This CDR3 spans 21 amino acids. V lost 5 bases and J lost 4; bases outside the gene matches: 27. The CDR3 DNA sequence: TGTGCCAGCAGCCCAACAGTCGCCGGGACTAGGGGACTCCGGGGTCGAGAGACCCAGTACTTC. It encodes CASSPTVAGTRGLRGRETQYF.

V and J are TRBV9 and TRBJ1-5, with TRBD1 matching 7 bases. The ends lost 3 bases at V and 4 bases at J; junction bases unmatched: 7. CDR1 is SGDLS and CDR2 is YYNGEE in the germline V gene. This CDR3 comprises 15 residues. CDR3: CASSGGTENNQPQHF. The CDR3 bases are TGTGCCAGCAGCGGCGGGACAGAAAATAATCAGCCCCAGCATTTT.

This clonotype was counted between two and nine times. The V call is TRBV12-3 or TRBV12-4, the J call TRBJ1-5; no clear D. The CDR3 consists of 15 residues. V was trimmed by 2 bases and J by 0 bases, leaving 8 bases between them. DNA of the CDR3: TGTGCCAGCAGTTTATCCAAACATAGCAATCAGCCCCAGCATTTT. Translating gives CASSLSKHSNQPQHF.

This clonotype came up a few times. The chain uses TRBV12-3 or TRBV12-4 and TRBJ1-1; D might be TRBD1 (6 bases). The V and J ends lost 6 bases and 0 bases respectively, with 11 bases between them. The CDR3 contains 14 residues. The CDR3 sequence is CASSYDRLNTEAFF. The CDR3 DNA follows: TGTGCCAGCAGCTATGACAGGCTGAACACTGAAGCTTTCTTT.

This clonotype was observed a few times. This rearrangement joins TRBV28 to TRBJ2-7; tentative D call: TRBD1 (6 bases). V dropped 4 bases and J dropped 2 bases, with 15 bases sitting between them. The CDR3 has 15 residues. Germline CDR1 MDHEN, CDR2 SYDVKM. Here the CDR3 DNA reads TGTGCCAGCAGTTCCCAGGACAGCCCGACCTACGAGCAGTACTTC. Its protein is CASSSQDSPTYEQYF.

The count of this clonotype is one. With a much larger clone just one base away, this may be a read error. For the CDR3, the DNA is TGTGCCAGCAGTTTAGAATGGGAGGGAAGGACCCTTAATTACGAGCAGTACTTC. Amino acids: CASSLEWEGRTLNYEQYF. The rearrangement links TRBV12-3 or TRBV12-4 to TRBJ2-4; 7 bases line up with TRBD2. The DNA end is a closer match to TRBJ2-7, so the J assignment may be wrong. The CDR3 runs 18 residues.

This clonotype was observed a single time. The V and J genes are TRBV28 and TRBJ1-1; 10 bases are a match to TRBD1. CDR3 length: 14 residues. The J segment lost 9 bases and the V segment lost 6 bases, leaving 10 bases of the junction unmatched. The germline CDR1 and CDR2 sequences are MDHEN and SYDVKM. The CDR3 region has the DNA TGTGCCAGCAGCTTAGGACCGGGACAGGGGAAAGCTTTCTTT. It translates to CASSLGPGQGKAFF.

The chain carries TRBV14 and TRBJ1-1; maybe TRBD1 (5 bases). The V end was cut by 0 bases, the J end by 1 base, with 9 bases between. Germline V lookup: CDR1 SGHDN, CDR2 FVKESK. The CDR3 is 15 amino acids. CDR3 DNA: TGTGCCAGCAGCCAAGAACCAGGGCGGAACACTGAAGCTTTCTTT. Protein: CASSQEPGRNTEAFF.

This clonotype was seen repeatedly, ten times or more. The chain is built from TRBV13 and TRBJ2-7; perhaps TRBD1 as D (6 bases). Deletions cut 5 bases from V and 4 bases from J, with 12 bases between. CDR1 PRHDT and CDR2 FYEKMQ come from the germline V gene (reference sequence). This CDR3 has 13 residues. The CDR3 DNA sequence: TGTGCCAGCAGCGGAGGCGGACAGTACGAGCAGTACTTC. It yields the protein CASSGGGQYEQYF.

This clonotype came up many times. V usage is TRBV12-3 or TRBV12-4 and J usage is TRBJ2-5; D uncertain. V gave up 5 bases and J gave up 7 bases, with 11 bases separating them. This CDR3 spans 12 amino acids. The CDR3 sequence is CASSRSAATQYF. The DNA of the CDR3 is TGTGCCAGCAGTCGGTCGGCGGCGACCCAGTACTTC.

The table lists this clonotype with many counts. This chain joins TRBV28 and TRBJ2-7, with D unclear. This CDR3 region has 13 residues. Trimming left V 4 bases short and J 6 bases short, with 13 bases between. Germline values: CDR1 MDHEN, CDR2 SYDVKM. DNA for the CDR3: TGTGCCAGCAGTTCCGGGTCGGTCGGCGAGCAGTACTTC. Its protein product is CASSSGSVGEQYF.